This T cell receptor (beta chain) was found in a study of cytomegalovirus exposure and HLA in healthy donors (dated by TCRdb to the late 2010s). Turning to the overall study: According to an earlier analysis of 587 of the donors, roughly 180 million T cells yielded 117 million unique TCR beta sequences and more than 250 Gb of sequence data. About 320 gigabases of sequencing data and approximately 80 million unique TCR sequences were included in an early release covering about 700 HLA-typed donors. Of the 350 to 450 genotyped donors, 65% to 90% fell in the genetic ancestry cluster associated with self-reported Caucasian donors. The study was designed to test whether signatures of past pathogen exposure could be identified by cataloging public T cell receptors. The study used immunosequencing to profile the T cell repertoires of 600 to 850 subjects and linked those repertoires to cytomegalovirus serostatus. Along with the approximately 650-subject first cohort, a separate validation cohort of 120 different subjects was used. To predict cytomegalovirus infection status, the study brought together high-throughput TCR immunosequencing, statistical association of individual TCRs with disease status, and machine learning. A later analysis re-analyzed previously published TCR beta repertoires from hundreds of donors and added high-resolution HLA genotyping to study TCR occurrence patterns. Rather than using new phenotypic data, the later analysis identified candidate immune exposures from TCR beta sequences and from how often those sequences occurred across donors. An earlier analysis of 500 to 650 of the donors applied high-throughput TCR beta sequencing to assess whether each TCR beta V gene segment acted as functional or pseudogenic. Donor age, sex, ethnicity and CMV serostatus were compiled together with the repertoire data. Genome-wide SNP genotypes for about 60% of the roughly 700 donors were used in a later genetic analysis, which treated that subset as a discovery cohort. Every repertoire in the discovery cohort had been generated on one and the same sequencing platform. HLA typing covered class I and class II loci at four-digit resolution. Typing coverage varied by locus: roughly 629-640 donors for A, B, C, DRB1 and DQB1; 500 to 550 for DQA1; some 610 for DPA1; more than 450 for DPB1. Roughly 5 DR-DQ haplotypes were handled as single units for association and clustering, since linkage in the cohort was strong. On average, around 200,000 unique TCR beta nucleotide sequences were sequenced per donor among some 420 genotyped donors of the cohort, with 15% to 20% of those sequences being non-productive. The study at large found these results: Correlated functional status among segregating V segments might reflect linkage disequilibrium, but an unknown experimental factor could not be ruled out. HLA typing was unavailable for some donors at each locus, so association tests used only the typed subset. For the cohort, immune exposure information was limited to CMV serostatus. According to a later analysis, TCR association rates differed among HLA loci, with DRB1 alleles showing the most associated TCRs and HLA-C alleles showing the fewest. The 87-base-pair reads could not distinguish some IMGT-functional V segments, including TRBV6-2 and TRBV6-3, so those segments were excluded. Across donors, most TCR sequences were observed very rarely, whereas some public TCRs were present in many individuals. A later analysis reported that several top co-occurrence clusters appeared linked to parvovirus B19, influenza, CMV and Epstein-Barr virus. A later genetic analysis associated a missense DCLRE1C variant with V-gene and J-gene trimming of TCR beta chains, and an independent cohort replicated the association. A cluster of highly shared sequence variants was judged likely to be a technical artifact of the sequencing pipeline. A total of 150 to 200 TCR beta chains were listed by the study as associated with cytomegalovirus. Broadly in line with IMGT annotations, most TCR beta V segments showed up in productive rearrangements about 90% or about 30% of the time in an earlier analysis of around 550 of the donors. Because counts were too low, about 18 rarely observed V segments, including chromosome 9 orphons, were left out of the earlier analysis of roughly 600 of the donors. Specific HLA alleles were associated with around 18,000 TCR beta sequences at a false discovery rate of 0.05 in a later analysis. In a later analysis, HLA-associated TCR beta chains showed more clonal expansion and lower generation probabilities than non-associated chains that were equally common. In both the original and validation cohorts, the classifier was reported to diagnose cytomegalovirus status with high specificity and sensitivity. A further reported finding was that TCR beta sequences accurately predicted the HLA-A and HLA-B alleles for most subjects in the first cohort. This cohort had only TCR beta chains sequenced, and the lack of alpha or paired-chain data limited which features could be detected. In a later analysis, most CMV-associated TCR beta chains were found to appear HLA-restricted, with HLA associations seemingly driven largely by CMV exposure. Assigning TCR associations to individual alleles was difficult when HLA alleles, especially DR and DQ, strongly co-occurred. Compared with the roughly 700-donor mean, donors in an Asian-associated ancestry cluster had fewer N-insertions in productive TCRs, according to a later genetic analysis. In vitro tests confirmed that a few of the cytomegalovirus-associated TCR beta chains recognize cytomegalovirus antigens. It was suggested by the authors that the approach could potentially be generalized to other disease states and immunological phenotypes. The presence/absence analyses assumed that sequencing depth was roughly uniform across donors, and that assumption may not be true.

The cysteine opens and the phenylalanine closes a CDR3 of 12 amino acids. This entry keeps only the CDR3 DNA: 36 bases, framed from base 1. Reading the germline V gene gives CDR1 MDHEN and CDR2 SYDVKM. V drops 2 bases and J drops 7 bases, leaving 8 bases in between. About this clone: No antigen is known for it. Base qualities were left out, and no much larger clone turns up one base away.

The cohort was made up of approximately 670 healthy bone marrow donors. At the time of sampling, every cohort member was nominally healthy, though immune exposures that went unrecorded were likely present. The donor tested CMV seronegative, placing the donor among the 350 or so seronegative members of the cohort. A peripheral blood sample was collected from each donor, and TCR beta sequencing was performed on peripheral blood mononuclear cells. Genomic DNA was extracted from the blood cell samples with the Qiagen DNeasy Blood Extraction Kit. Library creation used the immunoSEQ multiplex PCR assay. For the multiplex PCR, a mixture combining 60 forward primers for TCR Vbeta segments and 13 reverse primers for TCR Jbeta segments was used. The CDR3 region of rearranged TCR beta genes was amplified from genomic DNA by a multiplex PCR assay. Amplified TCR beta libraries were sequenced as 87-base-pair reads on the Illumina HiSeq System. Per the source publication's procedure: Across the roughly 640 repertoires, a later analysis counted 78 million or so unique TCR beta chains, roughly 11 million of which were shared by at least two donors. A nearest-neighbor algorithm error-corrected the raw reads and collapsed the reads into unique sequences, merging closely related sequences to remove PCR and sequencing errors. CDR3 sequences were aligned to IMGT reference sequences to assign V, D and J gene segments. For a sequence to be retained, a match of at least six nucleotides was required to both a V gene segment and a J gene segment. Rearrangements were called productive when the CDR3 lacked stop codons and stayed in frame with V and J; all others were non-productive. CDR3 was defined by IMGT convention, running from the second conserved V-encoded cysteine to the conserved J-encoded phenylalanine. In an earlier analysis of approximately 590 of the donors, sequences lacking an unambiguous match to a single V gene segment were excluded. In an earlier analysis of several hundred of the donors, V segments were called functional above 56.7% productive rearrangements and were called segregating when the between-donor standard deviation exceeded 5%. A statistical classification framework was built to diagnose cytomegalovirus status from the catalog of TCR beta chain sequences. In a later analysis, TCR nucleotide sequences were compared against IMGT/GENE-DB human TR gene sequences so that V and J genes could be assigned. Using the TCRdist pipeline, a later analysis assigned CDR3 sequences along with most-parsimonious VDJ recombination scenarios. In a later analysis, every TCR beta chain was defined by the combination of its CDR3 amino acid sequence and its V-gene family, and reads without a unique V-gene family were dropped. To address suspected cross-contamination and a sequencing artifact, a later analysis removed over 500 highly shared, low-generation-probability nucleotide sequences. In a later analysis, a clonal expansion index for each public chain was calculated from normalized within-repertoire ranks of inferred template counts. In a later analysis, generation probabilities were computed using a VDJ recombination model fitted to out-of-frame rearrangements, and the results were checked against IGoR. A later analysis scored TCR-TCR, TCR-HLA and TCR-CMV co-occurrence with hypergeometric tests, applying a repertoire-size bias correction to TCR pairs. In a later analysis, false discovery rates were estimated by permuting HLA or CMV assignments 20 times. In a later analysis, co-occurring TCRs were grouped with DBSCAN, and TCRdist sequence similarity was added when clustering was performed within HLA-allele-positive subsets. Repertoires with fewer than 30,000 or more than 120,000 public chains were left out of co-occurrence clustering, as were five repertoires with anomalous nucleotide sharing. This is the immuneACCESS table as TCRdb keeps it, with only in-frame sequences that have V and J called. A part of the clones is gone; compared with another copy, unresolved V genes explain less than half, and the rest is unexplained. From that table come the V and J calls and clone size; the DNA was used to work out D and trimming. Counted in this sample were about 180,000 clones; less than 80% of them appeared once. The ten most abundant clones make up roughly 0.76% of the sample.

The clonotype comes from a woman between 35 and 50 years old in good health and CMV-seronegative. The chain is made from TRBV28 and TRBJ1-2; matching of 5 bases hints at TRBD1 as the D gene. The source material was PBMCs. CDR3 loop: CASSLPGCGYTF. The DNA sequence is TGTGCCAGCAGTTTACCAGGGTGTGGCTACACCTTC.